Each of the 5 T cell receptor beta chains below was sequenced from the same sample in a study of blood T cell repertoires in COVID-19. Clones were read by immunoSEQ multiplex PCR, and TCRdb kept only the in-frame ones, dropping some. The sample includes about 170,000 clones, 80% to 90% of them seen just once. Source material: PBMCs or T cells enriched from blood (not recorded which). Every receptor here comes from a woman in her forties or fifties in a cohort exposed to, infected with or recovered from COVID-19 (not recorded which).

The chain couples TRBV19 to TRBJ1-1; TRBD1 matches 8 bases. Germline-derived CDR1 and CDR2 are LNHDA and SQIVND (reference sequence). This CDR3 region has 14 residues. Trimming at V came to 2 bases and at J to 4 bases, leaving 3 bases not matched to a gene. CDR3 bases: TGTGCCAGTAGTATACAGGGGGCTGCCACTGAAGCTTTCTTT. It codes for CASSIQGAATEAFF.

This clone was seen only once. The chain joins TRBV5-6 to TRBJ2-7; 8 bases are a match to TRBD2. The CDR3 covers 15 residues. Germline trimming cut 0 bases from V and 6 bases from J; bases unmatched to any gene: 8. CDR1 is SGHDT and CDR2 is YYEEEE in the germline V gene. CDR3 bases: TGTGCCAGCAGCTTGGCGGGGGGGCGCATGGTCGAGCAGTACTTC. Its protein product is CASSLAGGRMVEQYF.

V is TRBV7-3 and J is TRBJ2-7; 7 bases are shared with TRBD2. V was clipped by 6 bases and J by 3 bases; unmatched bases: 11. The CDR3 is 15 amino acids. Germline V gene sequence: CDR1 SGHTA, CDR2 FQGTGA. The CDR3 spells CASSSQAGSNYEQYF. The CDR3 coding sequence is TGTGCCAGCAGTTCCCAAGCGGGAAGCAACTACGAGCAGTACTTC. Supplemented by reference TRBV7-3 and TRBJ2-7, the full variable domain reads GAGVSQTPSNKVTEKGKYVELRCDPISGHTALYWYRQSLGQGPEFLIYFQGTGAADDSGLPNDRFFAVRPEGSVSTLKIQRTERGDSAVYLCASSSQAGSNYEQYFGPGTRLTVT.

The genes are TRBV29-1 and TRBJ2-2, with TRBD1 matching over 9 bases. The CDR3 covers 12 residues. J lost 6 bases, V lost 6 bases, and 2 bases had no gene match. In germline, CDR1 is SQVTM, CDR2 ANQGSEA. CDR3: CSVGQGPGELFF. The CDR3 nucleotides are TGCAGCGTAGGACAGGGGCCCGGGGAGCTGTTTTTT.

This chain links TRBV28 with TRBJ1-1, with D maybe TRBD1 (5 bases). CDR3 length equals 15 residues. The germline CDR1 and CDR2 sequences are MDHEN and SYDVKM. Trimming removed 6 bases from V and 0 bases from J, with 14 bases in between. In DNA form, the CDR3 reads TGTGCCAGCAGCAGCAGGGTTCACATGAACACTGAAGCTTTCTTT. This codes for CASSSRVHMNTEAFF.